These T cell receptor beta chains were read from a single sample in a study of monozygotic twins with inflammatory bowel disease. TCRdb reprocessed the 5' RACE reads and keeps a single row for each CDR3 protein, giving no DNA. This specimen shows 350,000 to 500,000 distinct CDR3 sequences; the ten leading clones hold around 2.4%. The source material was blood. The receptors shown here come from a human donor with ulcerative colitis or Crohn's disease, or a healthy co-twin of an affected twin (not recorded which). Each CDR3 is given with its conserved first and last residue.

V gene: TRBV11-2; J gene: TRBJ2-7; CDR3 protein: CASSPNRSSYEQYF
V gene: TRBV29-1; J gene: TRBJ2-7; CDR3 protein: CSATGTGYEQYF
V gene: TRBV6-5; J gene: TRBJ1-2; CDR3 protein: CASSRFGNYGYTF
V gene: TRBV2; J gene: TRBJ1-1; CDR3 protein: CASIQGAGLNTEAFF
V gene: TRBV10-3; J gene: TRBJ2-3; CDR3 protein: CAISGTRAPDTQYF
V gene: TRBV5-5; J gene: TRBJ1-1; CDR3 protein: CASSPTLVNTEAFF
V gene: TRBV11-1; J gene: TRBJ2-3; CDR3 protein: CASSLRLQVGDWGTDTQYF
V gene: TRBV5-1; J gene: TRBJ2-1; CDR3 protein: CASWNAGEQFF
V gene: TRBV3-1; J gene: TRBJ1-2; CDR3 protein: CASSRRQGDGYTF
V gene: TRBV5-1; J gene: TRBJ2-7; CDR3 protein: CASSRWAGQGASSYEQYF
V gene: TRBV7-2; J gene: TRBJ2-1; CDR3 protein: CASRASGNSLEQFF
V gene: TRBV5-1; J gene: TRBJ1-6; CDR3 protein: CASSPSGNSLLHF
V gene: TRBV5-1; J gene: TRBJ2-1; CDR3 protein: CASSPGTSDYNEQFF
V gene: TRBV4-3; J gene: TRBJ2-3; CDR3 protein: CASSQYLFSGSTDTQYF
V gene: TRBV10-3; J gene: TRBJ2-5; CDR3 protein: CAISEGDSPWGETQYF
V gene: TRBV5-1; J gene: TRBJ2-6; CDR3 protein: CASSKSGANVLTF
V gene: TRBV20-1; J gene: TRBJ1-5; CDR3 protein: CSAISGTTRPQHF
V gene: TRBV5-6; J gene: TRBJ2-2; CDR3 protein: CASSPPGGGTMTGELFF
V gene: TRBV20-1; J gene: TRBJ1-4; CDR3 protein: CSGSSHGDEKLFF
V gene: TRBV6-5; J gene: TRBJ1-1; CDR3 protein: CASSSYQGEAFF
V gene: TRBV10-3; J gene: TRBJ1-5; CDR3 protein: CAISESDRGNHQPQHF
V gene: TRBV3-1; J gene: TRBJ2-4; CDR3 protein: CASSPGTFQNMQYF
V gene: TRBV27; J gene: TRBJ2-7; CDR3 protein: CASTSGTGKTYEQYF
V gene: TRBV10-3; J gene: TRBJ2-2; CDR3 protein: CAISIGTGELFF
V gene: TRBV5-1; J gene: TRBJ2-1; CDR3 protein: CASSLVGNPYNEQFF
V gene: TRBV7-9; J gene: TRBJ2-1; CDR3 protein: CASSLRGTYNEQFF
V gene: TRBV5-1; J gene: TRBJ1-1; CDR3 protein: CASSLEGQGQTEAFF
V gene: TRBV18; J gene: TRBJ2-3; CDR3 protein: CASSPNADTQYF
V gene: TRBV18; J gene: TRBJ1-4; CDR3 protein: CASSPTNEKLFF
V gene: TRBV3-1; J gene: TRBJ2-7; CDR3 protein: CASSHPRVDEQYF
V gene: TRBV7-9; J gene: TRBJ2-7; CDR3 protein: CASSSRDSIREQYF
V gene: TRBV7-2; J gene: TRBJ1-1; CDR3 protein: CASSSLFGYTEAFF
V gene: TRBV18; J gene: TRBJ2-3; CDR3 protein: CASSPLMLVTDTQYF
V gene: TRBV19; J gene: TRBJ2-7; CDR3 protein: CASSDRGSSYEQYF
V gene: TRBV18; J gene: TRBJ2-4; CDR3 protein: CASSPLPQGNIQYF
V gene: TRBV5-1; J gene: TRBJ2-7; CDR3 protein: CASSLGDRDSYEQYF
V gene: TRBV5-1; J gene: TRBJ2-5; CDR3 protein: CASSLSAAGQETQYF
V gene: TRBV5-1; J gene: TRBJ2-2; CDR3 protein: CASSLQSTGELFF
V gene: TRBV4-3; J gene: TRBJ2-1; CDR3 protein: CASSQGVFGNEQFF
V gene: TRBV5-1; J gene: TRBJ2-7; CDR3 protein: CASSLTTSYYEQYF
V gene: TRBV12-3/TRBV12-4; J gene: TRBJ2-1; CDR3 protein: CASSLRLAGTYNEQFF
V gene: TRBV20-1; J gene: TRBJ2-3; CDR3 protein: CSVPSGMGTDTQYF
V gene: TRBV20-1; J gene: TRBJ2-5; CDR3 protein: CSAPRGTGSMKETQYF
V gene: TRBV20-1; J gene: TRBJ2-3; CDR3 protein: CSARDQPGPITQYF
V gene: TRBV25-1; J gene: TRBJ2-7; CDR3 protein: CASSEFGSSYEQYF